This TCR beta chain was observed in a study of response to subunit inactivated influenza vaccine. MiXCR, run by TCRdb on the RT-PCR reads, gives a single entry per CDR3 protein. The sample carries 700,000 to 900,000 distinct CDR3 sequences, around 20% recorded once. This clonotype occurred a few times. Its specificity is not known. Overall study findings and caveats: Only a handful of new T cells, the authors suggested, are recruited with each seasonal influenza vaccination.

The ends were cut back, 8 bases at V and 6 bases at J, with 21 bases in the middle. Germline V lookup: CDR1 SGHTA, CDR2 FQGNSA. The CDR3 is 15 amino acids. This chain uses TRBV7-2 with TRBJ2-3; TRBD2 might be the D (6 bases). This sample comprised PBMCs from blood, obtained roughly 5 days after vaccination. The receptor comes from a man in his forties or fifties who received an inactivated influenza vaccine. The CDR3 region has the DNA TGTGCCAGCCGCACGGTGGCGGGGCGGTTTGATACGCAGTATTTT. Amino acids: CASRTVAGRFDTQYF. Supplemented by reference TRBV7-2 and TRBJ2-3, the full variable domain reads GAGVSQSPSNKVTEKGKDVELRCDPISGHTALYWYRQSLGQGLEFLIYFQGNSAPDKSGLPSDRFSAERTGGSVSTLTIQRTQQEDSAVYLCASRTVAGRFDTQYFGPGTRLTVL.